These T cell receptor beta chains were read from a single sample in a study of blood T cells in healthy people across ages. Each CDR3 protein gets one entry after TCRdb re-called the 5' RACE reads with MiXCR. The profile shows approximately 1,000,000 distinct CDR3 sequences, 45% of them singletons. Sequences were obtained from blood. The receptors here all came from a woman aged 55-69 years in good health. Each CDR3 is given with its conserved first and last residue. A D gene is named only where the DNA matches it firmly. Rows may omit the clone size; those that give it use once, few, many or a size class.

j_call clone_size d_call v_call cdr3_aa cdr3_nt
TRBJ2-7 few . TRBV5-1 CASSLEADNLYEQYF TGCGCCAGCAGCTTAGAAGCGGACAACCTCTACGAGCAGTACTTC
TRBJ2-7 . TRBD1 TRBV20-1 CSASRGLPSYNEQYF TGCAGTGCTAGCAGGGGGCTTCCCTCCTACAATGAGCAGTACTTC
TRBJ2-1 . TRBD2 TRBV9 CASSGLLAGNEQFF TGTGCCAGCAGCGGGCTACTAGCGGGAAATGAGCAGTTCTTC
TRBJ1-1 few . TRBV10-3 CAISDSAGMLAFF TGTGCCATCAGTGATAGCGCAGGGATGCTCGCTTTCTTT
TRBJ2-3 . TRBD2 TRBV27 CASNRAGGLADTQYF TGTGCCAGCAACCGGGCGGGAGGGTTGGCAGATACGCAGTATTTT
TRBJ2-1 . . TRBV5-1 CASQLAGPNNEQFF TGCGCCAGCCAACTAGCCGGCCCGAACAATGAGCAGTTCTTC
TRBJ1-5 . . TRBV21-1 CASSKGWASNQPQHF TGTGCCAGCAGCAAAGGTTGGGCGTCAAATCAGCCCCAGCATTTT
TRBJ1-5 few . TRBV13 CASSVGFDSNQPQHF TGTGCCAGCAGCGTAGGCTTTGACAGCAATCAGCCCCAGCATTTT
TRBJ1-1 . . TRBV30 CAWRGATNTEAFF TGTGCCTGGAGGGGAGCGACGAACACTGAAGCTTTCTTT
TRBJ2-7 few . TRBV2 CASSSTLRSSYEQYF TGTGCCAGCAGTTCAACCCTGAGGAGCTCCTACGAGCAGTACTTC